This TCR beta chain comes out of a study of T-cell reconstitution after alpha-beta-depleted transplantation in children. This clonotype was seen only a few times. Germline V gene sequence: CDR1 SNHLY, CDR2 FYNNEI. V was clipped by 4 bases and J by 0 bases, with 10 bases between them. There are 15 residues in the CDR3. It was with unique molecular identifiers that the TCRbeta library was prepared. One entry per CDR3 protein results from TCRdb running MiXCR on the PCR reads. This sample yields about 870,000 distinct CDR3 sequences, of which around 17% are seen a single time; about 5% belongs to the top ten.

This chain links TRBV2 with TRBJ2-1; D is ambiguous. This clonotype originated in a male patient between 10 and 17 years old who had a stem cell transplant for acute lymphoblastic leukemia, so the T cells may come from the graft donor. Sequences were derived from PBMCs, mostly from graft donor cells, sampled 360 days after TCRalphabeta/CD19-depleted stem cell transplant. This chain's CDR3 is CASSVGRSSYNEQFF. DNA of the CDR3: TGTGCCAGCAGTGTCGGACGGAGCTCCTACAATGAGCAGTTCTTC.